This TCR beta chain was documented in a study of cytomegalovirus exposure and HLA in healthy donors. Regarding the study as a whole: High sensitivity and specificity were reportedly achieved when the classifier diagnosed cytomegalovirus status. The study flagged some 170 TCR beta chains as cytomegalovirus-associated.

The method was immunoSEQ multiplex PCR; TCRdb's version includes in-frame clones alone and lacks a portion of them. The sample lists more than 90,000 clones; less than 90% were seen once. Details on this clone: Its antigen is undetermined.

The V and J ends lost 1 base and 4 bases, in that order; junction bases with no gene match: 8. CDR3 length equals 18 residues. Germline CDR1 and CDR2: SGHVS and FNYEAQ. Sequences were obtained from PBMCs. The sequence came from a man between 18 and 35 years old in good health and CMV-seropositive. The chain has TRBV7-6 and TRBJ2-1, with 12 bases matching TRBD2. This CDR3 is CASSLVASGGAMYNEQFF. CDR3 nucleotides: TGTGCCAGCAGCTTAGTGGCTAGCGGGGGGGCCATGTACAATGAGCAGTTCTTC.